Detailed here is one T cell receptor (beta chain). Its specificity is not known. This sample stems from a study of T cell responses to AZD1222 COVID-19 vaccine. Findings and limits, study-wide: Most donors were white British, females outnumbered males, and clonal diversity was possibly underestimated.

The J segment lost 8 bases and the V segment lost 3 bases, leaving 7 bases of the junction unmatched. The CDR3 totals 13 residues. Germline CDR1 and CDR2: SGHRS and YFSETQ. Sequencing was performed with immunoSEQ multiplex PCR; in TCRdb, only in-frame clones are kept and a portion is missing. This table holds about 120,000 clones, more than 85% found once. This chain uses TRBV5-1 with TRBJ2-5; TRBD1 aligns across 7 bases. The source was peripheral blood, collected on day 0 of AZD1222 vaccination. The sequence derives from an adult in good health. The CDR3 loop is CASSYDDRETQYF. CDR3 sequence (DNA): TGCGCCAGCAGCTACGACGACAGGGAAACCCAGTACTTC.